The clone carrying this T cell receptor (beta chain) has just a few counts. The sorted Tregs were CD4+CD25+CD127-/low cells. After constant-region reverse-primer amplification, full-length variable regions underwent semi-nested PCR with Nested Universal Primer A. TCRdb used MiXCR to reprocess the 5' RACE reads, holding one entry per CDR3 protein. The table shows 10,000 or so distinct CDR3 sequences, with around a third occurring only once. Germline CDR1 and CDR2: SGHRS and YFSETQ. The V end lost 3 bases, the J end lost 0 bases, and 13 bases lay between the germline ends. The CDR3 is 15 amino acids. This TCR was sampled from a female donor with breast cancer. The material sequenced was Tregs sorted from blood. The J gene is TRBJ2-7, the V gene TRBV5-1; D is possibly TRBD1 (5 bases). The CDR3 spells CASSSETGSSYEQYF. Written as DNA, the CDR3 is TGCGCCAGCAGCTCGGAAACAGGAAGCTCCTACGAGCAGTACTTC.